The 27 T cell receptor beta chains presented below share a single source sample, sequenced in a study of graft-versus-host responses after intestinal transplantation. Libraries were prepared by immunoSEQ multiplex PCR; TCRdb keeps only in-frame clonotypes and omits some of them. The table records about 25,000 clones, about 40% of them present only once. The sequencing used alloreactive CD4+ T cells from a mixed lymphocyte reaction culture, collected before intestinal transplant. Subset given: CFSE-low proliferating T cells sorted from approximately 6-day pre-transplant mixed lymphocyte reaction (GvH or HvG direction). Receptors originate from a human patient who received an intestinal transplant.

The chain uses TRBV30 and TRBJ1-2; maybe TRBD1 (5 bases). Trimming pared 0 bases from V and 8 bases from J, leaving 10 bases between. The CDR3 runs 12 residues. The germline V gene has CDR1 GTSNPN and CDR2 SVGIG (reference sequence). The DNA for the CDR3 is TGTGCCTGGAGTGTATACCCAGGGGGCTACACCTTC. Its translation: CAWSVYPGGYTF. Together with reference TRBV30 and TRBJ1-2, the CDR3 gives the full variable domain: SQTIHQWPATLVQPVGSPLSLECTVEGTSNPNLYWYRQAAGRGLQLLFYSVGIGQISSEVPQNLSASRPQDRQFILSSKKLLLSDSGFYLCAWSVYPGGYTFGSGTRLTVV.

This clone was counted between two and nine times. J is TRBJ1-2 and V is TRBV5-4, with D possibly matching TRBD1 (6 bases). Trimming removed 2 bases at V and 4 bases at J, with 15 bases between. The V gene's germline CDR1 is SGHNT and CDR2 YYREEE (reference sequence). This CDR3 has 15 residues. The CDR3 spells CASSLEGHQFYGYTF. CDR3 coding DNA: TGTGCCAGCAGCTTAGAGGGACACCAGTTCTATGGCTACACCTTC.

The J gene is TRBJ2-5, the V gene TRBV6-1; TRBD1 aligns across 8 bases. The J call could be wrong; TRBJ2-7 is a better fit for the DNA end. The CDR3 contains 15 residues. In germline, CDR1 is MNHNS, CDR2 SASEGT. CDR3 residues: CASSQMDRETYEQYF. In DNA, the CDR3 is TGTGCCAGCAGCCAAATGGACAGGGAAACGTACGAGCAGTACTTC.

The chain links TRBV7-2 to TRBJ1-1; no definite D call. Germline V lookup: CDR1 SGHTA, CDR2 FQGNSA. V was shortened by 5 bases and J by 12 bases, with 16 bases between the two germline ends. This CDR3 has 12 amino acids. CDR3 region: CASSETRRRSFF. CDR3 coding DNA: TGTGCCAGCAGCGAGACAAGAAGGAGGTCTTTCTTT.

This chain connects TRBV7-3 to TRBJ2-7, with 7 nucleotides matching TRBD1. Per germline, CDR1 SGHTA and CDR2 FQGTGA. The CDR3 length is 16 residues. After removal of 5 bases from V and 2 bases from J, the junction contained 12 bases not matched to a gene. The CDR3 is CASSKSSGTATYEQYF. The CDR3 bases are TGTGCCAGCAGCAAGTCCTCCGGGACAGCAACCTACGAGCAGTACTTC.

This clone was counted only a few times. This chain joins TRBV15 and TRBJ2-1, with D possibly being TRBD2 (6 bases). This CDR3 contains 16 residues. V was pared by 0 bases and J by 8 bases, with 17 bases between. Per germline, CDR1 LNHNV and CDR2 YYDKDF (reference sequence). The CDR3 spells CATSREGTHSLDEQFF. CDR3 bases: TGTGCCACCAGCAGAGAGGGGACTCATAGCCTCGATGAGCAGTTCTTC.

In nucleotides, the CDR3 is TGTGCCAGCAGCTTAGTTACGGGAGAGACCCAGTACTTC. Its translation: CASSLVTGETQYF. The chain carries TRBV7-2 and TRBJ2-5; D is ambiguous. The CDR3 contains 13 residues. Per germline, CDR1 SGHTA and CDR2 FQGNSA. V was cut by 1 base and J by 4 bases, with 7 bases left in between.

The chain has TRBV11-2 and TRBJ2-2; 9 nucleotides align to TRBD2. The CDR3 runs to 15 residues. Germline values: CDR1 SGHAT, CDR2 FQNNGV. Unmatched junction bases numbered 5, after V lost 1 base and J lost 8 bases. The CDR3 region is CASSLVLAGIGELFF. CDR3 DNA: TGTGCCAGCAGCTTAGTTCTAGCGGGGATAGGGGAGCTGTTTTTT.

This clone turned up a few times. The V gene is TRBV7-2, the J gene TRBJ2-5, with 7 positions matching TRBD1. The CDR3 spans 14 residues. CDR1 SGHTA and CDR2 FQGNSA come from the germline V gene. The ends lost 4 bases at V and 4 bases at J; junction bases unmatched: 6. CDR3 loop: CASSSQGTAETQYF. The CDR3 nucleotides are TGTGCCAGCAGCTCCCAAGGGACAGCAGAGACCCAGTACTTC.

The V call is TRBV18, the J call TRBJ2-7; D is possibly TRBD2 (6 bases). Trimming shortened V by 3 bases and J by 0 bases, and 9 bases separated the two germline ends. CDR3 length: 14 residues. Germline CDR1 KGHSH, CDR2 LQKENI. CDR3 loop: CASSPTGLSYEQYF. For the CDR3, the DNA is TGTGCCAGCTCACCGACGGGACTCTCCTACGAGCAGTACTTC.

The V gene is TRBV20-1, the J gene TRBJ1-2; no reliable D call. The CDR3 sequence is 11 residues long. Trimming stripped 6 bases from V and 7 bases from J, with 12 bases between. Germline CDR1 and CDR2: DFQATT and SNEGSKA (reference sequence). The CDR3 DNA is TGCAGTGCAGAACCGGTTAGTGGCTACACCTTC. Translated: CSAEPVSGYTF.

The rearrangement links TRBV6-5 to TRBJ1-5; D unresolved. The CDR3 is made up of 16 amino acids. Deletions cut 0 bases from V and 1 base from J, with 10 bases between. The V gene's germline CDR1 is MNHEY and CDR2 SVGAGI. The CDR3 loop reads CASSYSGPGSNQPQHF. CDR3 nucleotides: TGTGCCAGCAGTTACTCAGGGCCGGGGAGCAATCAGCCCCAGCATTTT.

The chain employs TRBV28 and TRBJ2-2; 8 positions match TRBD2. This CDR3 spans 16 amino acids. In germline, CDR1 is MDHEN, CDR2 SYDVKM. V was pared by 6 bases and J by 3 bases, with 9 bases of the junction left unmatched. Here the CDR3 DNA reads TGTGCCAGCAGAATACCAGGACTAGCCGACACCGGGGAGCTGTTTTTT. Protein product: CASRIPGLADTGELFF.

CDR3 sequence (DNA): TGCGCCAGCAGCCCCCACTCGACAGGGAACACTGAAGCTTTCTTT. This codes for CASSPHSTGNTEAFF. V and J are TRBV5-1 and TRBJ1-1; a weak D match, TRBD1 (6 bases). This CDR3 has 15 residues. From germline, CDR1 is SGHRS and CDR2 YFSETQ. V dropped 4 bases and J dropped 1 base, with 14 bases sitting between them.

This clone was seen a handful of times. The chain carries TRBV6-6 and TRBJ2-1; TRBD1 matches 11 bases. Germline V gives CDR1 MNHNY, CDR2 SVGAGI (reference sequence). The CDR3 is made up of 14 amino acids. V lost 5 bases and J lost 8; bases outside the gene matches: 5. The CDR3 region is CASSPWDRGDEQFF. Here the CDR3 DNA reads TGTGCCAGCAGTCCATGGGACAGGGGGGATGAGCAGTTCTTC.

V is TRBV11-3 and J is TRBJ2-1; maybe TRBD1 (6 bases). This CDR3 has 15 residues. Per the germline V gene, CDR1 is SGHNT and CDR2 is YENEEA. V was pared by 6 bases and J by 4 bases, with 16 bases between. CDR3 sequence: CASRGTGSGYNEQFF. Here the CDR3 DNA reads TGTGCCAGCAGGGGAACAGGGTCGGGATACAATGAGCAGTTCTTC.

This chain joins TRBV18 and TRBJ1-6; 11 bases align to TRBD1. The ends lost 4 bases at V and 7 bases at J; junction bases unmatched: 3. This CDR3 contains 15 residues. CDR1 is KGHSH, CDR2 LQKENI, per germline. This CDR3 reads CASSQGTGGNSPLHF. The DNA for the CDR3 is TGTGCCAGCTCACAAGGGACAGGGGGGAATTCACCCCTCCACTTT.

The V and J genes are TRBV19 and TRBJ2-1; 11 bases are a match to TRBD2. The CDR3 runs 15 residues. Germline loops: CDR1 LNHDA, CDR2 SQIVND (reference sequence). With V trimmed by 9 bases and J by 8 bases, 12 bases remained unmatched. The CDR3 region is CASLRLSGGAHEQFF. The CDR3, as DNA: TGTGCCAGCCTAAGACTTAGCGGGGGGGCCCATGAGCAGTTCTTC. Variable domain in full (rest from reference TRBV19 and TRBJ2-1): DGGITQSPKYLFRKEGQNVTLSCEQNLNHDAMYWYRQDPGQGLRLIYYSQIVNDFQKGDIAEGYSVSREKKESFPLTVTSAQKNPTAFYLCASLRLSGGAHEQFFGPGTRLTVL.

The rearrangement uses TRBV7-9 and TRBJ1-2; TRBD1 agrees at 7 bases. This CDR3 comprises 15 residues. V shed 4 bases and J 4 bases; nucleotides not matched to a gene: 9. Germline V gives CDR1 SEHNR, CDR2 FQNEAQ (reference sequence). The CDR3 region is CASSSLSQGPYGYTF. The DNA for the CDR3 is TGTGCCAGCAGCTCCCTGTCACAGGGGCCCTATGGCTACACCTTC.

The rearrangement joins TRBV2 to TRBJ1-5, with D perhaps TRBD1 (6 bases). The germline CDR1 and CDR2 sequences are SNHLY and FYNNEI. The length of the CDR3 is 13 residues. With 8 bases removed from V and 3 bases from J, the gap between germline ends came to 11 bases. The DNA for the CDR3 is TGTGCCAGCTGCGGACAGTACAATCAGCCCCAGCATTTT. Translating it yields CASCGQYNQPQHF. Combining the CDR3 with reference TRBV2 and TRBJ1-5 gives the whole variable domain EPEVTQTPSHQVTQMGQEVILRCVPISNHLYFYWYRQILGQKVEFLVSFYNNEISEKSEIFDDQFSVERPDGSNFTLKIRSTKLEDSAMYFCASCGQYNQPQHFGDGTRLSIL.

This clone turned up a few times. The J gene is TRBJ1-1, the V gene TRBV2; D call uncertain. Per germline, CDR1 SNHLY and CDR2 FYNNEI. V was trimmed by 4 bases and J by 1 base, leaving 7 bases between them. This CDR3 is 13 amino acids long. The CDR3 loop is CASSAERNTEAFF. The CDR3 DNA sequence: TGTGCCAGCAGTGCGGAGCGGAACACTGAAGCTTTCTTT.

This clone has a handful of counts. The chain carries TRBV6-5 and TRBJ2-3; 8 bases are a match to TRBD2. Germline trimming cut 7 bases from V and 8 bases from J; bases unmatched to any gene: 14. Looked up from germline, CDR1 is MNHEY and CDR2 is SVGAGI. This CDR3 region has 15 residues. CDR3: CASTSSGLGRITQYF. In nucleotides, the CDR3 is TGTGCCAGCACCTCCTCGGGACTAGGGAGAATTACGCAGTATTTT.

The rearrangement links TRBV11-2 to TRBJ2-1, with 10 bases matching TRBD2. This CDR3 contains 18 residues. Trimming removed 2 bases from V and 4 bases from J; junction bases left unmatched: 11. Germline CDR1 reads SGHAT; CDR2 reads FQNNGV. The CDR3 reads CASSLILVSSGGYNEQFF. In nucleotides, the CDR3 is TGTGCCAGCAGCTTAATCCTTGTCTCTAGCGGGGGTTACAATGAGCAGTTCTTC. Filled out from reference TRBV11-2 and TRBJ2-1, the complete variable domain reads EAGVAQSPRYKIIEKRQSVAFWCNPISGHATLYWYQQILGQGPKLLIQFQNNGVVDDSQLPKDRFSAERLKGVDSTLKIQPAKLEDSAVYLCASSLILVSSGGYNEQFFGPGTRLTVL.

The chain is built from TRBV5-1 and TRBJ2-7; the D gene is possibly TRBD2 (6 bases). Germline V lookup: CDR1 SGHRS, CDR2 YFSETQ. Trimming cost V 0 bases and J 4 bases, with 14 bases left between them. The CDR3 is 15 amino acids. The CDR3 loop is CASSLGLGWTYEQYF. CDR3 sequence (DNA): TGCGCCAGCAGCTTGGGACTAGGTTGGACTTACGAGCAGTACTTC.

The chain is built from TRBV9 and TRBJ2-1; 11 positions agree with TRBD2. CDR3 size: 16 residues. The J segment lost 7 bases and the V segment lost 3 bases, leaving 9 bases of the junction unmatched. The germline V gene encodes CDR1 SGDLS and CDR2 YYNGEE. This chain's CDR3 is CASSALLAGVANEQFF. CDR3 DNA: TGTGCCAGCAGCGCATTACTAGCGGGAGTAGCAAATGAGCAGTTCTTC.

CDR3 sequence: CAWGGRSGGRIEQYF. CDR3 DNA sequence: TGTGCCTGGGGGGGGCGATCAGGGGGCCGTATCGAGCAGTACTTC. The rearrangement uses TRBV30 and TRBJ2-7; 8 bases align to TRBD1. Looked up from germline, CDR1 is GTSNPN and CDR2 is SVGIG (reference sequence). CDR3 size: 15 residues. The V gene end was trimmed by 5 bases and the J gene end by 6 bases; junction bases not matched to a gene: 15.

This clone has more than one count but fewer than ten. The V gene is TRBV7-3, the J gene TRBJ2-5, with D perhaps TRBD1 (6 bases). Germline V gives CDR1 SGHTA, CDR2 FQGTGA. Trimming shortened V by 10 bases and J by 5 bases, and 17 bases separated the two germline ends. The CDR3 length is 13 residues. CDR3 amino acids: CATAVGAGETQYF. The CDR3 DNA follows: TGTGCCACAGCAGTGGGGGCCGGTGAGACCCAGTACTTC.